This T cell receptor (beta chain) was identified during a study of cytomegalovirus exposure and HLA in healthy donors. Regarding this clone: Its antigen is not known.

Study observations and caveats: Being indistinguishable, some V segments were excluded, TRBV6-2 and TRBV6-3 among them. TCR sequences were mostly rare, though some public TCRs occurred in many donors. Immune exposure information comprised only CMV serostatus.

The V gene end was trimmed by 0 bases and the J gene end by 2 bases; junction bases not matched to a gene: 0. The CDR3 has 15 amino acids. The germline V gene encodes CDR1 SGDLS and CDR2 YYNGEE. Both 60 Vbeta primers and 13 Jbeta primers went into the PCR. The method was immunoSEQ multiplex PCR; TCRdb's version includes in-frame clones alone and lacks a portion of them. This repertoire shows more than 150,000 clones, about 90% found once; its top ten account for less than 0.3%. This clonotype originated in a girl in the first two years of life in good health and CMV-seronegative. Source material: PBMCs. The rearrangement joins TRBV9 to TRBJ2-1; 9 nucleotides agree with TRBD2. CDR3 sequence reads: CASSVGGGAYNEQFF. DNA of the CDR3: TGTGCCAGCAGCGTAGGCGGGGGGGCCTACAATGAGCAGTTCTTC.